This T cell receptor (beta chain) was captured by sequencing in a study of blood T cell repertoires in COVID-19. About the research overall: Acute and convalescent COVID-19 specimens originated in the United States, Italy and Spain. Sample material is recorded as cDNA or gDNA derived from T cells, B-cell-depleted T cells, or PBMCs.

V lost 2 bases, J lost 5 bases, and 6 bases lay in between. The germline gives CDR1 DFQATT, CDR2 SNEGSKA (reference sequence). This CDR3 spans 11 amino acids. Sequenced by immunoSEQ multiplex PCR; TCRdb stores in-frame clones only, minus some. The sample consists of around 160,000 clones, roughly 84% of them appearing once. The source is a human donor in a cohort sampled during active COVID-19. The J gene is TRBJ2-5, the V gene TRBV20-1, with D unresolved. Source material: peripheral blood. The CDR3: CSARYGETQYF. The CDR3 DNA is TGCAGTGCTAGATACGGGGAGACCCAGTACTTC.